This T cell receptor (beta chain) is from a study of T-cell memory formation after mild COVID-19. Study observations and caveats: A second wave expanding day 15 to 37 was CD4+-biased; contracting clones were balanced. The appearance of some responding clones in pre-infection memory suggested that cross-reactive memory joined.

TCRdb redid the calling of the 5' RACE reads with MiXCR, one entry per CDR3 protein. This sample has around 450,000 distinct CDR3 sequences; approximately 20% occur once, and the top ten carry more than 8%. This clonotype has a count of ten or more. Antigen specificity is unknown. The germline gives CDR1 SGHRS, CDR2 YFSETQ. V lost 5 bases to trimming and J lost 3 bases; unmatched junction nucleotides: 8. This CDR3 comprises 14 residues. The specimen was PBMCs or a T cell subset sorted from them (not recorded which). This sequence originates from an adult woman who had mild COVID-19 (a few samples of this study predate the infection). Cell type and time point are not known. The chain couples TRBV5-1 to TRBJ2-7; 7 bases align to TRBD2. The CDR3 DNA follows: TGCGCCAGCAGATATTCCCAGCGGGACTACGAGCAGTACTTC. Residues: CASRYSQRDYEQYF.